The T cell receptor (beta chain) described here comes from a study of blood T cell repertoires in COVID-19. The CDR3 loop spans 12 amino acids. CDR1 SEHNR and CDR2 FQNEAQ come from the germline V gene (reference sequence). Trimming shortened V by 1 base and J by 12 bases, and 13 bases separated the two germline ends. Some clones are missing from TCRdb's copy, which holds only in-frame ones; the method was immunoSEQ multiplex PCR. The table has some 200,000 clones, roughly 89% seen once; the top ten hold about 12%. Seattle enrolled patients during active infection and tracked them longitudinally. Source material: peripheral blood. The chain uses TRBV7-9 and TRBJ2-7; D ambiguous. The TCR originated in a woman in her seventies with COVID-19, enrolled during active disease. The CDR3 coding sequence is TGTGCCAGCAGCTTAGAACTGGTCCTTCTGTACTTC. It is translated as CASSLELVLLYF.